The source of this TCR beta chain is a study of CD8 T cells in ankylosing spondylitis. This clonotype came up a few times. The antigen is not known. CDR1 is MNHNY and CDR2 is SVGAGI in the germline V gene (reference sequence). V was trimmed by 2 bases and J by 7 bases, leaving 6 bases between them. The CDR3 totals 12 residues. Preparation of TCR beta libraries was done by quantitative 5'-RACE with molecular barcodes. MiXCR was run by TCRdb on the 5' RACE reads, yielding one entry per CDR3 protein. This table holds some 220,000 distinct CDR3 sequences, around 7.9% found once. Study conclusions and caveats: Previously reported in reactive arthritis synovial fluid and blood were some of the motif variants. CD8+ disease-linked clones were present at relatively low frequencies in blood. For ankylosing spondylitis blood, a TCR beta motif of 7 or 8 highly homologous variants appeared characteristic. Disease-linked clones reportedly showed significant enrichment in matched ankylosing spondylitis synovial fluid.

The J gene is TRBJ2-1, the V gene TRBV6-6, with a weak D call TRBD2 (5 bases). Sequences were obtained from blood, either unsorted or a sorted T cell fraction (not recorded which). This sequence was found in a male donor with ankylosing spondylitis. CDR3 coding DNA: TGTGCCAGCAGTTACGGGAGAAATGAGCAGTTCTTC. The encoded protein is CASSYGRNEQFF.